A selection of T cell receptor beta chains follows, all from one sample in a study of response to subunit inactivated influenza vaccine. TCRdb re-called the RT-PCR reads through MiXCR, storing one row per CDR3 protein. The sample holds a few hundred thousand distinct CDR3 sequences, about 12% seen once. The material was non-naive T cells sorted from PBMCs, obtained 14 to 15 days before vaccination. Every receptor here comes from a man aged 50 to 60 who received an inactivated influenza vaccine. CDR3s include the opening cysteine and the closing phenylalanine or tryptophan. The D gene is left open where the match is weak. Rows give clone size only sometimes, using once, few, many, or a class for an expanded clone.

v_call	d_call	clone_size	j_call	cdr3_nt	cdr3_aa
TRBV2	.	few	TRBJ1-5	TGTGCCAGCAAATCCAGGGAGCCAGGTCAGCCCCAGCATTTT	CASKSREPGQPQHF
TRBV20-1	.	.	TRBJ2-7	TGCAGTGCTAGCCCCGGGATGGGCGAGCAGTACTTC	CSASPGMGEQYF
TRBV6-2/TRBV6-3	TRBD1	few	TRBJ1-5	TGTGCCAGCAGTTTCCCGGACAGGGCCGGTCAGCCCCAGCATTTT	CASSFPDRAGQPQHF
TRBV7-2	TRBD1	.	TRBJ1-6	TGTGCCAGCAGCTGGGGACAGGGATATTCACCCCTCCACTTT	CASSWGQGYSPLHF
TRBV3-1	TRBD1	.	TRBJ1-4	TGTGCCAGCAGCCTCAACCGAAGGGACAGAACGAATGAAAAACTGTTTTTT	CASSLNRRDRTNEKLFF
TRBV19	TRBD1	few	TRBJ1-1	TGTGCCAGTAGTCCACCGGGACAGGGGCCGGGCGCTGAAGCTTTCTTT	CASSPPGQGPGAEAFF
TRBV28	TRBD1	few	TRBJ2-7	TGTGCCAGCAGCTCGAATCGGGACAGGAGTACCTACGAGCAGTACTTC	CASSSNRDRSTYEQYF
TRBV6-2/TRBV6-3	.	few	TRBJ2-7	TGTGCCAGCAGTTCCCCCTCCCGGGGTAGGATTAACTACGAGCAGTACTTC	CASSSPSRGRINYEQYF
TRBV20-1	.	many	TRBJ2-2	TGCAGTGCCCGTGATTGGCTCACCGGGGAGCTGTTTTTT	CSARDWLTGELFF
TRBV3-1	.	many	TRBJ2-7	TGTGCCAGCAGCCGGACCTACGAGCAGTACTTC	CASSRTYEQYF
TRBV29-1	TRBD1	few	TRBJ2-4	TGCAGCGTTGAAGAAGGGGGCAGAAACATTCAGTACTTC	CSVEEGGRNIQYF
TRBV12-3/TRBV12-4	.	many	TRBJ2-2	TGTGCCAGCAGTAGCCGTCGGCGGCTCAACACCGGGGAGCTGTTTTTT	CASSSRRRLNTGELFF
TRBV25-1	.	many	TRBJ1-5	TGTGCCAGCAGCAGGTTTAGCAATCAGCCCCAGCATTTT	CASSRFSNQPQHF
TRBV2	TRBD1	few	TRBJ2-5	TGTGCCAGCAGAATAGACAGGGGTGGGAAGACCCAGTACTTC	CASRIDRGGKTQYF
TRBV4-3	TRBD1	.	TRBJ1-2	TGCGCCAGCAGCCAAGAAGCTCAGGGGGCGCTGGGTGGCTACACCTTC	CASSQEAQGALGGYTF